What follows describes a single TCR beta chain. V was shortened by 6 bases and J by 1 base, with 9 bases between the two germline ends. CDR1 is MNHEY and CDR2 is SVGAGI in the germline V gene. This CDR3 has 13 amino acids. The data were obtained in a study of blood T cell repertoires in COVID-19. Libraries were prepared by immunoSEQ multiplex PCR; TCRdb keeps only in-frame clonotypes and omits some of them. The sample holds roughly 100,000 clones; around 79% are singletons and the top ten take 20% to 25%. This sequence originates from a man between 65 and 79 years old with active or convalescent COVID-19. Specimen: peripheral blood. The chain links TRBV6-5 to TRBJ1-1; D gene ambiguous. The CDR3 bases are TGTGCCAGCAGAACCTGGGCGAACACTGAAGCTTTCTTT. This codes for CASRTWANTEAFF.